This T cell receptor beta chain derives from a study of T cell responses to AZD1222 COVID-19 vaccine. Study-level results: No repertoire was sampled before or during the peak T cell response, only after it. Unmutated variant regions are reportedly targeted by nearly half of spike-specific TCRs. CD4 TCRs linked to vaccination spanned spike, dominating at 160-218 and 743-854. Donors were mostly white British, more females; clonal diversity possibly underestimated.

Trimming left V 2 bases short and J 1 base short, with 9 bases between. Germline V gives CDR1 MNHEY, CDR2 SMNVEV (reference sequence). CDR3 length: 14 amino acids. This table comes from immunoSEQ multiplex PCR, and its TCRdb copy is limited to in-frame clones, with some not included. The table records about 130,000 clones, approximately 94% of them present only once. Regarding this clone: Its antigen is not known.

This chain connects TRBV27 to TRBJ2-7; D not certain. Source: peripheral blood, taken on day 0 of AZD1222 vaccination. This clonotype originated in an adult in good health. CDR3 bases: TGTGCCAGCAGTTTAAAACGGGTTTCCTACGAGCAGTACTTC. Its translation is CASSLKRVSYEQYF.